The 7 T cell receptor beta chains reported below all come from one sample, sequenced in a study of blood T cell repertoires in COVID-19. Here immunoSEQ multiplex PCR was the method, and the copy in TCRdb shows in-frame clones only, minus some. This table holds 290,000 or so clones, roughly 90% found once. Sequenced input: PBMCs or T cells enriched from blood (not recorded which). Receptor source: a woman under 30 with acute COVID-19.

CDR3 loop: CASSPRLTSGSFGEQYF. The CDR3 DNA reads as TGTGCCAGCAGCCCCCGACTAACCAGCGGGAGCTTTGGCGAGCAGTACTTC. The V call is TRBV7-3, the J call TRBJ2-7; 8 nucleotides match TRBD2. Germline CDR1 is SGHTA and CDR2 is FQGTGA. J gave up 6 bases and V 5 bases, and 18 bases lay outside the gene matches. The CDR3 spans 17 residues.

The rearrangement joins TRBV5-1 to TRBJ1-1; TRBD1 matches 7 bases. With 4 bases clipped from V and 0 bases from J, the junction kept 3 bases outside the gene matches. The CDR3 totals 14 residues. CDR1 and CDR2 from the germline V gene are SGHRS and YFSETQ. In DNA, the CDR3 is TGCGCCAGCAGCCCCGGGACAGTGAACACTGAAGCTTTCTTT. Encoded protein: CASSPGTVNTEAFF.

The rearrangement joins TRBV29-1 to TRBJ1-1; 8 nucleotides line up with TRBD1. Losses at the gene ends were 5 bases for V and 1 base for J; bases not matched to a gene: 3. The CDR3 has 13 amino acids. Germline assignment: CDR1 SQVTM and CDR2 ANQGSEA. The CDR3 DNA sequence: TGCAGCGTTCGACAGGGGCAGAACACTGAAGCTTTCTTT. Its translation: CSVRQGQNTEAFF.

This rearrangement joins TRBV5-4 to TRBJ1-1; no firm D call. CDR3 length: 17 amino acids. V was shortened by 1 base and J by 0 bases, with 16 bases between the two germline ends. Looked up from germline, CDR1 is SGHNT and CDR2 is YYREEE (reference sequence). The CDR3 region has the DNA TGTGCCAGCAGCTTGAAAAGAGAAAAAATTCTGAACACTGAAGCTTTCTTT. This codes for CASSLKREKILNTEAFF.

The rearrangement joins TRBV18 to TRBJ2-5, with D unclear. The CDR3 sequence is 12 residues long. V dropped 4 bases and J dropped 2 bases, with 5 bases sitting between them. Germline V gene data show CDR1 as KGHSH and CDR2 as LQKENI. The CDR3 coding sequence is TGTGCCAGCTCACTCCGTCAAGAGACCCAGTACTTC. Translating it yields CASSLRQETQYF.

The rearrangement uses TRBV9 and TRBJ2-2; 9 bases line up with TRBD2. J was trimmed by 0 bases and V by 0 bases; bases with no gene match: 6. The CDR3 has 18 residues. In germline, CDR1 is SGDLS, CDR2 YYNGEE. This chain's CDR3 is CASSVESSGRPNTGELFF. CDR3 DNA sequence: TGTGCCAGCAGCGTAGAAAGTAGCGGGAGACCGAACACCGGGGAGCTGTTTTTT.

In its sample, this clone was seen once. The chain has TRBV28 and TRBJ1-4, with a tentative D call TRBD1 (5 bases). The germline V and J ends were trimmed by 7 bases and 4 bases, with 10 bases remaining between them. The CDR3 loop spans 13 amino acids. Germline-derived CDR1 and CDR2 are MDHEN and SYDVKM. Here the CDR3 reads CASTSGINEKLFF. The DNA of the CDR3 is TGTGCCAGCACCTCAGGGATTAATGAAAAACTGTTTTTT.